Described below is a single T cell receptor (beta chain) sequence and its context. Its antigen has not been determined. Per-nucleotide qualities are absent, and no much larger clonotype sits a single base away. This sample is drawn from a study of CD4 T cells in lung cancer (dated by TCRdb to about 2019). With respect to the entire study: To find responses to candidate mutation-encoded neoepitopes, the study screened blood T cells from NSCLC patients and isolated neoantigen-specific CD4+ T-cell clones and TCRs. Lung adenocarcinoma or squamous cell carcinoma was present in the resected patients, who were aged 60 to 69 at blood donation and were mostly former smokers. Before blood donation, patients had received treatments including platinum chemotherapy, and some received nivolumab or pembrolizumab. TCRB deep sequencing tracked the frequency of neoantigen-specific clonotypes in tumor resections, non-adjacent lung and cultured T-cell products. Overall study outcomes, separate from this receptor: Some blood-derived responses might reflect in vitro priming of naive T cells or cross-reactivity rather than memory responses to the cancer. Nonspecific IFNgamma producers of unknown purity were included among IFNgamma-sorted cells, so expanded lines were found to range from monoclonal to oligoclonal.

PBMCs were stimulated for roughly two weeks with mutant 27-mer peptides together with IL21, IL7, IL15 and IL2, and were then restimulated with autologous B cells pulsed with peptide. After restimulation with peptide-pulsed B cells, live IFNgamma-secreting T cells were sorted by cytokine capture on a FACS Aria2. At limiting dilution of about 3 or 11 cells per well, the sorted cells were expanded for about 13 to 22 days with irradiated allogeneic PBMCs, phytohemagglutinin and IL2. Either peripheral blood samples or leukapheresis products were collected from the patients. Antigen specificity of expanded lines was screened by IFNgamma ELISA against autologous B cells pulsed with mutant peptides. Library creation used the immunoSEQ multiplex PCR assay. DNA was isolated using Qiagen DNeasy or QIAamp micro DNA kits, and TCRB was sequenced using the Adaptive Biotechnology human TCRB sequencing kit. Sequencing of TCRB libraries was performed on an Illumina MiSeq. The original pipeline was this. The kit provider's software was used to analyze TCRB sequence data, and Fisher's exact test was used to test clonotype templates for tumor enrichment. Here the immuneACCESS table is served through TCRdb, limited to in-frame sequences with V and J called. Missing clones are a known gap in these copies; in checked studies unresolved V genes cover under half, and the rest lacks a known reason. The V and J calls and clone size were taken over from that table, and D and trimming were inferred from the DNA. This sample holds about 480 clones; around 92% were observed only once. The ten largest clones represent 75% to 90% of the sample.

This clonotype was sampled from a woman in her fifties or sixties with non-small cell lung cancer. Some clones in this sample may be carry-over from other donors' samples. The specimen was a CD4+ T cell line or clone grown in culture.

The CDR3 sequence is CASSLGGANEKLFF. DNA sequence: TGTGCCAGCAGCTTAGGTGGGGCTAATGAAAAACTGTTTTTT. The V gene is TRBV7-9 and the J gene is TRBJ1-4, with the D gene uncertain. V is cut by 1 base and J by 3 bases, and the space between the germline ends is 6 bases. The germline V gene (reference sequence) gives CDR1 as SEHNR and CDR2 as FQNEAQ. Counted from cysteine to phenylalanine, this CDR3 has 14 amino acids. The entry retains the CDR3 DNA only, 42 bases that are in frame from base 1.